The entry below gives a single T cell receptor beta chain sequence along with its context. The data belong to a study of T-cell memory formation after mild COVID-19. Turning to the study itself: In these data, TCR clusters were largely donor specific.

Amplification by 5'RACE using constant-segment primers produced TCR alpha and TCR beta cDNA libraries that carried sample barcodes and UMIs. TCRdb reprocessed the 5' RACE reads with MiXCR, giving one entry per CDR3 protein. The sample shows about 560,000 distinct CDR3 sequences, roughly a fifth of them seen only once. The sequence derives from an adult woman who had mild COVID-19 (a few samples of this study predate the infection). Cell type and time point are not known. The source material was PBMCs or a T cell subset sorted from them (not recorded which).

The CDR3 DNA reads as TGCAGCGTTGGGTCTCGACAGGGGGCGAACACTGAAGCTTTCTTT. It translates to CSVGSRQGANTEAFF. The chain is built from TRBV29-1 and TRBJ1-1, with TRBD1 matching over 10 bases. CDR1 is SQVTM and CDR2 is ANQGSEA in the germline V gene. Trimming at V came to 4 bases and at J to 1 base, leaving 6 bases not matched to a gene. CDR3 length: 15 amino acids.